This T cell receptor (beta chain) was found in a study of blood T cells in healthy people across ages. Healthy Caucasians from Russia aged about 6 to 90 served as donors. Alongside a J-beta primer mix, a sample-barcoded 5' primer served in a second PCR lasting about 7 to 12 cycles. A 12-random-nucleotide template-switch adaptor tagged each cDNA molecule. All samples gave at least 2.5 million CDR3-containing paired-end reads. One entry per CDR3 protein, called by TCRdb with MiXCR from the 5' RACE reads. The data hold approximately 880,000 distinct CDR3 sequences, with roughly 52% observed a single time. The CDR3 length is 13 residues. The germline V gene encodes CDR1 MNHEY and CDR2 SVGEGT. The V gene lost 6 bases and the J gene lost 6 bases, with 15 bases spanning the gap. The study's findings and limits: TCR beta diversity, measured per million T cells, fell in a roughly linear way with age.

About this clonotype itself: What it binds is not known.

The TCR was taken from a man aged 30 to 45 in good health. The sequenced sample was blood. The gene calls are TRBV6-2 or TRBV6-3 and TRBJ2-7; possibly TRBD2 for D (5 bases). The CDR3 spells CASSNGIFGEQYF. The CDR3 nucleotides are TGTGCCAGCAGCAACGGGATCTTTGGCGAGCAGTACTTC.